This paragraph reports one T cell receptor beta chain. These data come from a study of blood T cell repertoires in COVID-19. Study as a whole: PBMCs, B-cell-depleted T cells, or T cells were the source of the cDNA or gDNA that made up the material.

Sequencing was performed with immunoSEQ multiplex PCR; in TCRdb, only in-frame clones are kept and a portion is missing. The repertoire includes 200,000 to 250,000 clones, about 90% of them detected once, and more than 10% sits in the top ten. Enrolled through a virtual design, the participants were between roughly 18 and 100 years of age and came from about two dozen US areas. Self-reported history from a screening survey and questionnaire set each donor's cohort. Recovered status applied to Cohort 3 donors who had two consecutive negative PCRs. It also applied to those with clearance or with symptom resolution. Losses at the gene ends were 5 bases for V and 4 bases for J; bases not matched to a gene: 9. From germline, CDR1 is LNHDA and CDR2 SQIVND (reference sequence). This CDR3 region has 16 residues.

The rearrangement uses TRBV19 and TRBJ1-1; TRBD1 matches 11 bases. The material sequenced was PBMCs or T cells enriched from blood (not recorded which). The source of this sequence is a man aged 25-40 years who had recovered from COVID-19. CDR3 DNA: TGTGCCAGTAGTCAGCGGACAGGGGGCGCGTCCACTGAAGCTTTCTTT. It is translated as CASSQRTGGASTEAFF.